Sequencing of this TCR beta chain was carried out in a study of blood T cell repertoires in COVID-19. Study as a whole: Nucleic acid was either cDNA or gDNA, and it came from T cells, B-cell-depleted T cells, or PBMCs.

This clone was seen only once. Germline loops: CDR1 MNHEY, CDR2 SVGEGT. This CDR3 is 14 amino acids long. Between the trimmed V and J ends, which lost 4 bases and 5 bases, there was a span of 14 bases. Repertoires were generated with immunoSEQ multiplex PCR, while TCRdb's copy carries only in-frame clones and drops some. In the table there are fewer than 600,000 clones, roughly 90% of which are singletons. This sequence joins TRBV6-2 or TRBV6-3 and TRBJ1-1; D is unresolved. This TCR was recovered from a woman between 40 and 55 years old who had recovered from COVID-19. The material sequenced was PBMCs or T cells enriched from blood (not recorded which). The CDR3 reads CASSSRRGVTEAFF. In DNA, the CDR3 is TGTGCCAGCAGTTCTAGACGGGGAGTGACTGAAGCTTTCTTT.